These 29 T cell receptor beta chains originate from one sample sequenced in a study of blood T cell repertoires in COVID-19. TCRdb's copy holds only in-frame clones and misses some; the assay was immunoSEQ multiplex PCR. Of about 440,000 clones listed, 87% are singletons. Sequencing was performed on PBMCs or T cells enriched from blood (not recorded which). Source of these receptors: a woman under 30 with acute COVID-19.

The J gene is TRBJ1-5, the V gene TRBV7-2; 10 nucleotides line up with TRBD1. In germline, CDR1 is SGHTA, CDR2 FQGNSA. Trimming removed 3 bases from V and 3 bases from J; junction bases left unmatched: 2. This CDR3 is built from 15 residues. DNA of the CDR3: TGTGCCAGCAGCTTCGGACAGGGGGACAATCAGCCCCAGCATTTT. Protein product: CASSFGQGDNQPQHF.

This clone showed up just once. The chain uses TRBV29-1 and TRBJ2-7, with 9 positions matching TRBD2. In germline, CDR1 is SQVTM, CDR2 ANQGSEA. CDR3 size: 14 residues. After removal of 3 bases from V and 2 bases from J, the junction contained 5 bases not matched to a gene. For the CDR3, the DNA is TGCAGCGTTGAGGGGACTAGCCCAGCCTACGAGCAGTACTTC. This codes for CSVEGTSPAYEQYF.

Concerning this clone: The same CDR3 is also encoded by other DNA sequences in this sample. The chain carries TRBV12-3 or TRBV12-4 and TRBJ1-1; D uncertain. The ends were cut back, 3 bases at V and 6 bases at J, with 5 bases in the middle. This CDR3 region has 11 residues. The DNA for the CDR3 is TGTGCCAGCAGTTTGAGCTCTGAAGCTTTCTTT. Protein: CASSLSSEAFF.

The table lists this clone with a count of one. The rearrangement links TRBV7-2 to TRBJ1-1; TRBD1 agrees at 7 bases. V gave up 10 bases and J gave up 3 bases; unmatched junction bases: 8. The CDR3 is 13 amino acids. The germline V gene has CDR1 SGHTA and CDR2 FQGNSA. The CDR3 loop reads CATKDRSYTEAFF. As DNA, the CDR3 is TGTGCCACAAAGGACAGGTCTTACACTGAAGCTTTCTTT.

This chain links TRBV6-5 with TRBJ2-7; maybe TRBD1 (5 bases). Germline V lookup: CDR1 MNHEY, CDR2 SVGAGI. V was trimmed by 6 bases and J by 0 bases, leaving 12 bases between them. The CDR3 spans 14 residues. The CDR3 DNA sequence: TGTGCCAGCAGGCTGACAGCGAGCTCCTACGAGCAGTACTTC. Its translation is CASRLTASSYEQYF.

The chain links TRBV5-4 to TRBJ2-7, with 11 positions matching TRBD2. The CDR3 contains 16 residues. J gave up 1 base and V 4 bases, and 7 bases lay outside the gene matches. In germline, CDR1 is SGHNT, CDR2 YYREEE (reference sequence). As DNA, the CDR3 is TGTGCCAGCAGCGCTAGACTAGCGGGACAATCCTACGAGCAGTACTTC. It yields the protein CASSARLAGQSYEQYF. The whole variable domain, remainder taken from reference TRBV5-4 and TRBJ2-7, is ETGVTQSPTHLIKTRGQQVTLRCSSQSGHNTVSWYQQALGQGPQFIFQYYREEENGRGNFPPRFSGLQFPNYSSELNVNALELDDSALYLCASSARLAGQSYEQYFGPGTRLTVT.

The chain employs TRBV5-6 and TRBJ2-1, with D tentatively TRBD2 (5 bases). V lost 0 bases to trimming and J lost 9 bases, with 16 bases between them. The CDR3 spans 15 residues. Germline lookup yields CDR1 SGHDT and CDR2 YYEEEE. The CDR3: CASSLAPGSSGEQFF. CDR3 coding DNA: TGTGCCAGCAGCTTGGCCCCGGGGAGCTCGGGTGAGCAGTTCTTC.

This chain joins TRBV4-1 and TRBJ2-7; a weak D match, TRBD1 (5 bases). CDR1 and CDR2 (germline): MGHRA, YSYEKL. Trimming shortened V by 4 bases and J by 2 bases, and 9 bases separated the two germline ends. CDR3 length: 13 residues. The CDR3 spells CASSPTAAYEQYF. The CDR3 DNA reads TGCGCCAGCAGCCCGACAGCAGCCTACGAGCAGTACTTC.

The rearrangement uses TRBV3-1 (or the pseudogene TRBV3-2) and TRBJ2-1; the D gene is possibly TRBD2 (6 bases). Germline CDR1 LGHDT, CDR2 YNNKEL (reference sequence). The ends were cut back, 4 bases at V and 5 bases at J, with 12 bases in the middle. This CDR3 has 14 residues. The CDR3 here is CASSLRGGDNEQFF. The CDR3, as DNA: TGTGCCAGCAGCCTTCGGGGAGGCGACAATGAGCAGTTCTTC.

The gene calls are TRBV28 and TRBJ1-2; no clear D. CDR1 and CDR2 from the germline V gene are MDHEN and SYDVKM. Trimming cost V 4 bases and J 5 bases, with 17 bases left between them. The CDR3 runs 15 residues. The CDR3 region is CASSSNLGRWYGYTF. In DNA, the CDR3 is TGTGCCAGCAGTTCTAACCTAGGGAGATGGTATGGCTACACCTTC.

This chain connects TRBV4-1 to TRBJ2-1; D might be TRBD2 (5 bases). Germline V gene lookup returns CDR1 MGHRA and CDR2 YSYEKL. This CDR3 comprises 15 residues. The V gene lost 1 base and the J gene lost 3 bases, with 10 bases spanning the gap. CDR3 protein: CASSQGDGIYNEQFF. In DNA form, the CDR3 reads TGCGCCAGCAGCCAAGGTGACGGGATCTACAATGAGCAGTTCTTC.

V usage is TRBV3-1 (or the pseudogene TRBV3-2) and J usage is TRBJ2-2; 8 positions match TRBD1. The CDR3 runs 18 residues. The germline V gene encodes CDR1 LGHDT and CDR2 YNNKEL (reference sequence). The J segment lost 1 base and the V segment lost 6 bases, leaving 13 bases of the junction unmatched. DNA for the CDR3: TGTGCCAGCAGGAAACACCCCCGGGACAGGCAGAACACCGGGGAGCTGTTTTTT. Protein sequence: CASRKHPRDRQNTGELFF.

V usage is TRBV7-2 and J usage is TRBJ2-7; weak D call: TRBD2 (6 bases). This CDR3 region has 15 residues. CDR1 SGHTA and CDR2 FQGNSA come from the germline V gene. Trimming shortened V by 0 bases and J by 4 bases, and 13 bases separated the two germline ends. CDR3 residues: CASSLARGFGYEQYF. In DNA, the CDR3 is TGTGCCAGCAGCTTAGCTCGGGGGTTCGGATACGAGCAGTACTTC.

The chain recombines TRBV30 with TRBJ2-7; 12 nucleotides agree with TRBD2. Trimming removed 0 bases from V and 5 bases from J; junction bases left unmatched: 5. CDR1 and CDR2 (germline): GTSNPN, SVGIG (reference sequence). The CDR3 has 15 residues. This chain's CDR3 is CAWSVQLAGGNEQYF. The CDR3, as DNA: TGTGCCTGGAGTGTACAACTAGCGGGAGGAAACGAGCAGTACTTC.

CDR3 DNA: TGTGCCAGCAGTTCTCCGGCGGAGGGCCGTAAGCCCCAGCATTTT. It yields the protein CASSSPAEGRKPQHF. V usage is TRBV28 and J usage is TRBJ1-5; D remains unclear. The CDR3 runs to 15 residues. V gave up 4 bases and J gave up 8 bases, with 18 bases separating them. The V gene's germline CDR1 is MDHEN and CDR2 SYDVKM.

CDR3 bases: TGTGCCAGCAGTTCCATTCCCTACGAGCAGTACTTC. Translation: CASSSIPYEQYF. V and J are TRBV28 and TRBJ2-7; no clear D. The CDR3 has 12 amino acids. The germline V gene has CDR1 MDHEN and CDR2 SYDVKM. Trimming cost V 4 bases and J 2 bases, with 6 bases left between them.

J is TRBJ1-2 and V is TRBV5-6, with D perhaps TRBD1 (6 bases). Trimming shortened V by 4 bases and J by 7 bases, and 17 bases separated the two germline ends. The CDR3 is made up of 14 amino acids. Germline-derived CDR1 and CDR2 are SGHDT and YYEEEE. This CDR3 is CASSPGGPWIGYTF. The CDR3 DNA is TGTGCCAGCAGCCCCGGGGGGCCCTGGATTGGCTACACCTTC.

The gene calls are TRBV7-8 and TRBJ1-5, with D tentatively TRBD1 (5 bases). V lost 5 bases to trimming and J lost 9 bases, with 14 bases between them. From germline, CDR1 is SGHVS and CDR2 FQNEAQ. The CDR3 has 13 amino acids. The chain's CDR3 is CASSPERGTPQHF. The CDR3 DNA sequence: TGTGCCAGCAGCCCCGAAAGGGGAACGCCCCAGCATTTT. The full variable domain, with the rest looked up from reference TRBV7-8 and TRBJ1-5, is GAGVSQSPRYKVAKRGQDVALRCDPISGHVSLFWYQQALGQGPEFLTYFQNEAQLDKSGLPSDRFFAERPEGSVSTLKIQRTQQEDSAVYLCASSPERGTPQHFGDGTRLSIL.

The V gene is TRBV9, the J gene TRBJ2-7, with D uncertain. Deletions cut 0 bases from V and 6 bases from J, with 13 bases between. The CDR3 spans 14 residues. The germline CDR1 and CDR2 sequences are SGDLS and YYNGEE. The CDR3 spells CASSVDRFPGEQYF. In DNA form, the CDR3 reads TGTGCCAGCAGCGTAGACCGGTTCCCAGGCGAGCAGTACTTC.

This chain links TRBV28 with TRBJ2-7; perhaps TRBD2 as D (5 bases). Between the trimmed V and J ends, which lost 3 bases and 3 bases, there was a span of 6 bases. Germline CDR1 reads MDHEN; CDR2 reads SYDVKM. The CDR3 is made up of 12 amino acids. DNA for the CDR3: TGTGCCAGCAGTTTCGGGAACTACGAGCAGTACTTC. It codes for CASSFGNYEQYF.

The table lists this clone with a count of one. The chain employs TRBV5-6 and TRBJ2-7; TRBD1 might be the D (5 bases). The CDR3 has 13 residues. Per the germline V gene, CDR1 is SGHDT and CDR2 is YYEEEE. V shed 2 bases and J shed 3 bases, with 9 bases lying between them. The CDR3 here is CASSLGARYEQYF. CDR3 bases: TGTGCCAGCAGCTTAGGGGCCCGCTACGAGCAGTACTTC. Drawing the rest from reference TRBV5-6 and TRBJ2-7, the complete variable domain is DAGVTQSPTHLIKTRGQQVTLRCSPKSGHDTVSWYQQALGQGPQFIFQYYEEEERQRGNFPDRFSGHQFPNYSSELNVNALLLGDSALYLCASSLGARYEQYFGPGTRLTVT.

The rearrangement links TRBV25-1 to TRBJ2-1; 8 nucleotides match TRBD2. CDR1 is MGHDK and CDR2 is SYGVNS in the germline V gene. Unmatched junction bases numbered 14, after V lost 7 bases and J lost 9 bases. The CDR3 extends over 15 amino acids. The CDR3 here is CASMPSGSDVGEQFF. DNA of the CDR3: TGTGCCAGCATGCCCAGCGGGAGCGATGTGGGTGAGCAGTTCTTC.

This clone was detected once. The chain recombines TRBV3-1 (or the pseudogene TRBV3-2) with TRBJ2-7; D might be TRBD1 (6 bases). The CDR3 totals 12 residues. Germline-derived CDR1 and CDR2 are LGHDT and YNNKEL (reference sequence). The V end was cut by 5 bases, the J end by 4 bases, with 9 bases between. CDR3 in amino acids: CASSYQGYEQYF. For the CDR3, the DNA is TGTGCCAGCAGCTACCAGGGGTACGAGCAGTACTTC.

In DNA form, the CDR3 reads TGTGCCAGCAGTTTATCCGGGGACACCGGGGAGCTGTTTTTT. This gives the protein CASSLSGDTGELFF. This sequence joins TRBV27 and TRBJ2-2, with D possibly matching TRBD2 (5 bases). This CDR3 region has 14 residues. The V and J ends lost 0 bases and 3 bases respectively, with 5 bases between them. Germline V gives CDR1 MNHEY, CDR2 SMNVEV (reference sequence).

The chain carries TRBV15 and TRBJ2-3, with 11 bases matching TRBD1. Germline CDR1 reads LNHNV; CDR2 reads YYDKDF (reference sequence). J was trimmed by 6 bases and V by 3 bases; bases with no gene match: 5. This CDR3 has 15 amino acids. The CDR3 bases are TGTGCCACCAGCAGCAGGACAGGGGGCGATGATACGCAGTATTTT. Translation gives CATSSRTGGDDTQYF. Using reference TRBV15 and TRBJ2-3 for the parts outside the CDR3, the full variable domain is DAMVIQNPRYQVTQFGKPVTLSCSQTLNHNVMYWYQQKSSQAPKLLFHYYDKDFNNEADTPDNFQSRRPNTSFCFLDIRSPGLGDTAMYLCATSSRTGGDDTQYFGPGTRLTVL.

The chain couples TRBV7-9 to TRBJ2-7; 7 bases are shared with TRBD2. Germline assignment: CDR1 SEHNR and CDR2 FQNEAQ (reference sequence). J gave up 3 bases and V 5 bases, and 13 bases lay outside the gene matches. The CDR3 is 16 residues long. Here the CDR3 DNA reads TGTGCCAGCAGCCCCAAGACTAGCTCCATCGGCTACGAGCAGTACTTC. Translated, it gives CASSPKTSSIGYEQYF.

V usage is TRBV5-4 and J usage is TRBJ1-3; a weak D match, TRBD1 (5 bases). V gave up 3 bases and J gave up 0 bases, with 10 bases separating them. Germline V CDR1 and CDR2: SGHNT, YYREEE (reference sequence). The CDR3 is 15 amino acids. The CDR3 loop reads CASSSGLLSGNTIYF. DNA for the CDR3: TGTGCCAGCAGCTCGGGACTGCTCTCTGGAAACACCATATATTTT. Full variable domain (remainder filled in from reference TRBV5-4 and TRBJ1-3): ETGVTQSPTHLIKTRGQQVTLRCSSQSGHNTVSWYQQALGQGPQFIFQYYREEENGRGNFPPRFSGLQFPNYSSELNVNALELDDSALYLCASSSGLLSGNTIYFGEGSWLTVV.

The chain carries TRBV30 and TRBJ1-4, with 7 bases aligning to TRBD1. This CDR3 is built from 13 residues. Per germline, CDR1 GTSNPN and CDR2 SVGIG (reference sequence). V trimming: 6 bases; J trimming: 8 bases; junction bases outside the gene matches: 9. CDR3 loop: CACVRDSREKLFF. The CDR3 DNA follows: TGTGCCTGCGTACGGGACAGTAGGGAAAAACTGTTTTTT.

The chain couples TRBV5-1 to TRBJ1-3; TRBD1 aligns across 9 bases. The germline V gene encodes CDR1 SGHRS and CDR2 YFSETQ. This CDR3 comprises 14 residues. Losses at the gene ends were 4 bases for V and 3 bases for J; bases not matched to a gene: 2. CDR3 sequence: CASSQDRGGNTIYF. The CDR3, as DNA: TGCGCCAGCAGCCAGGACAGGGGTGGAAACACCATATATTTT.